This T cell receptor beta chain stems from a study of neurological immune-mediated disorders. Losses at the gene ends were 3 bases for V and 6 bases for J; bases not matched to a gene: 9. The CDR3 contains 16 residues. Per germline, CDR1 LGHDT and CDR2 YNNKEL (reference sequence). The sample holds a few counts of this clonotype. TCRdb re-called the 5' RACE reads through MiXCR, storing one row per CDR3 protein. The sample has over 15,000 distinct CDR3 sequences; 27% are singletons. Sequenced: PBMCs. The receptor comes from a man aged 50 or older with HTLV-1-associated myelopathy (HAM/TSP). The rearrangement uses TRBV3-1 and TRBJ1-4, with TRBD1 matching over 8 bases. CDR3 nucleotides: TGTGCCAGCAGCCAGAACTGGGGACAGGTCGATGAAAAACTGTTTTTT. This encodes CASSQNWGQVDEKLFF.